Listed below are T cell receptor beta chains from one sample, sequenced in a study of molecular identifiers for immune sequencing clone quantification. Each CDR3 protein gets one entry after TCRdb re-called the PCR reads with MiXCR. Of under 650,000 distinct CDR3 sequences listed, nearly 20% were seen once; the top ten hold 0.7% to 1%. Sequencing was done on a sample of naive CD8+ T cells from blood, with Jurkat cell RNA spiked in. All receptors derive from a human donor in good health. Some libraries in this study had Jurkat cell RNA spiked in. CDR3s include the opening cysteine and the closing phenylalanine or tryptophan.

TRBJ2-3 | TRBV20-1 | CSARIMLDTQYF
TRBJ1-1 | TRBV20-1 | CSARDRSQWVNTEAFF
TRBJ2-7 | TRBV4-3 | CASSQDLGSLYEQYF
TRBJ2-7 | TRBV6-2/TRBV6-3 | CASSHGGETYEQYF
TRBJ2-2 | TRBV7-7 | CASSSSSGGGQGNTGELFF
TRBJ2-7 | TRBV5-1 | CASSNQGPEQYF
TRBJ2-7 | TRBV6-2/TRBV6-3 | CASTLSGTQYEQYF
TRBJ1-1 | TRBV29-1 | CSVWDTEAFF
TRBJ2-1 | TRBV2 | CASRAGTSGGFSGNEQFF
TRBJ1-2 | TRBV11-2 | CASSLSSGRSDYGYTF
TRBJ2-5 | TRBV6-6 | CASTRTAPETQYF
TRBJ1-1 | TRBV27 | CASRKNTGFTEAFF
TRBJ2-1 | TRBV11-2 | CASSAKVGAGNEQFF
TRBJ2-3 | TRBV20-1 | CSARPLPGLAGGVFTDTQYF
TRBJ1-5 | TRBV6-5 | CASRIGPDFNQPQHF
TRBJ1-4 | TRBV30 | CAWSVRGTVDEKLFF